This entry lists 3 T cell receptor beta chains sequenced from one sample in a study of Ad26.COV2.S vaccination and SARS-CoV-2 variants. Assay used: immunoSEQ multiplex PCR; TCRdb lists only in-frame clones, some missing. The sample lists some 420,000 clones, approximately 87% occurring once. The treatment is: approximately 18 received Ad26.COV2.S at low or high dose, single or two shots; about five received placebo; per-sample allocation not given. All samples were drawn on day 63, counting from the first vaccine or placebo injection. Here the sequenced sample was peripheral blood, taken in a trial of Ad26.COV2.S vaccine versus placebo. Every receptor here comes from a person aged 18 to 65 who received the Ad26.COV2.S COVID-19 vaccine or a placebo.

This chain joins TRBV27 and TRBJ2-7; 7 nucleotides line up with TRBD1. The J segment lost 1 base and the V segment lost 10 bases, leaving 7 bases of the junction unmatched. The CDR3 sequence is 13 residues long. CDR1 and CDR2 (germline): MNHEY, SMNVEV (reference sequence). The CDR3 bases are TGTGCCACTGCCGGGACAGCTTCCTACGAGCAGTACTTC. Its translation is CATAGTASYEQYF.

The rearrangement links TRBV19 to TRBJ1-5; TRBD1 is a possible D gene (6 bases). The CDR3 consists of 15 residues. Germline CDR1 and CDR2: LNHDA and SQIVND (reference sequence). V was pared by 6 bases and J by 1 base, with 13 bases between. The CDR3 is CASRAQGRSNQPQHF. In DNA form, the CDR3 reads TGTGCCAGTAGAGCACAGGGCCGGAGCAATCAGCCCCAGCATTTT. The full variable domain, its missing parts supplied by reference TRBV19 and TRBJ1-5, is DGGITQSPKYLFRKEGQNVTLSCEQNLNHDAMYWYRQDPGQGLRLIYYSQIVNDFQKGDIAEGYSVSREKKESFPLTVTSAQKNPTAFYLCASRAQGRSNQPQHFGDGTRLSIL.

The chain recombines TRBV7-2 with TRBJ2-1; TRBD1 aligns across 8 bases. J lost 9 bases, V lost 6 bases, and 13 bases had no gene match. Germline V lookup: CDR1 SGHTA, CDR2 FQGNSA. CDR3 length: 15 residues. CDR3 residues: CASRPVDRAQGEQFF. CDR3 nucleotide sequence: TGTGCCAGCAGACCGGTGGACAGGGCCCAGGGTGAGCAGTTCTTC. The whole variable domain, remainder taken from reference TRBV7-2 and TRBJ2-1, is GAGVSQSPSNKVTEKGKDVELRCDPISGHTALYWYRQSLGQGLEFLIYFQGNSAPDKSGLPSDRFSAERTGGSVSTLTIQRTQQEDSAVYLCASRPVDRAQGEQFFGPGTRLTVL.